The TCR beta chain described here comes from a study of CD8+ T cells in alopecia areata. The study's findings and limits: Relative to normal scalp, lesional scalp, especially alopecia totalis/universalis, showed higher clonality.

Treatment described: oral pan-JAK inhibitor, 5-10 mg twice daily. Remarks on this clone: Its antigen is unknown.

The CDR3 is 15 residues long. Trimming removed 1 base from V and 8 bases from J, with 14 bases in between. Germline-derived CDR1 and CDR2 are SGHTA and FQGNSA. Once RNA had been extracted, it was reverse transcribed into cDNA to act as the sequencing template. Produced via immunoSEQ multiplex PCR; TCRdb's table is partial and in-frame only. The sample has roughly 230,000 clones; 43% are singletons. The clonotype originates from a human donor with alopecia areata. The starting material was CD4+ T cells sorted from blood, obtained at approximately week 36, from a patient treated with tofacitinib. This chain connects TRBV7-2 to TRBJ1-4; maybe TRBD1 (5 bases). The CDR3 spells CASSLGQTAVEKLFF. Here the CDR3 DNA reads TGTGCCAGCAGCTTAGGACAGACCGCCGTGGAAAAACTGTTTTTT.